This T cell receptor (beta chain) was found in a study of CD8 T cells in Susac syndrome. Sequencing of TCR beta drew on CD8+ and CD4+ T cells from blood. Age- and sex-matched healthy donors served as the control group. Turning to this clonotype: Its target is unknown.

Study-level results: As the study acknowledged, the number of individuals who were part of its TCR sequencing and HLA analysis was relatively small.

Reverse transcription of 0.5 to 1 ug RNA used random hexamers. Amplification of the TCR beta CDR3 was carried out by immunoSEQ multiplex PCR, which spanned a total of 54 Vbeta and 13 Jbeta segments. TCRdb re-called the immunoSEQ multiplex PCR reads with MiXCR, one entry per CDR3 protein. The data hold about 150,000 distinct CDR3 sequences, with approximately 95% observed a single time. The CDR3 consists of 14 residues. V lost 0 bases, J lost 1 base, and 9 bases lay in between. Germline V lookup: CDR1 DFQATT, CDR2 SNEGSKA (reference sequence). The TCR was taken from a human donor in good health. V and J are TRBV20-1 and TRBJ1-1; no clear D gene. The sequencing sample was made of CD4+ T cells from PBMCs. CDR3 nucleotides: TGCAGTGCTAGAGATGACGGACCGAACACTGAAGCTTTCTTT. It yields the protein CSARDDGPNTEAFF.